These T cell receptor beta chains were read from a single sample in a study of shared clonotypes between healthy human individuals. This table comes from immunoSEQ multiplex PCR, and its TCRdb copy is limited to in-frame clones, with some not included. The repertoire consists of some 1.5 million clones, with under 99% occurring once and the leading ten covering approximately 0.44%. Sequenced sample: naive CD4+ T cells sorted from blood. These receptor sequences come from a man aged 30-40 years in good health. The CDR3 runs from the conserved cysteine through the conserved F or W. The D gene is left open where the match is weak. Clone size is shown for a subset of rows, as once, few, many or a class of expanded clone.

abundance: NA; d_gene: TRBD2; j_gene: TRBJ2-1; v_gene: TRBV6-6; CDR3aa: CASSYGGGSYNEQFF; CDR3nt: TGTGCCAGCAGTTACGGCGGGGGCTCCTACAATGAGCAGTTCTTC
abundance: NA; d_gene: NA; j_gene: TRBJ2-3; v_gene: TRBV5-4; CDR3aa: CASSLGERGSTDTQYF; CDR3nt: TGTGCCAGCAGCTTGGGGGAGAGGGGTAGCACAGATACGCAGTATTTT
abundance: NA; d_gene: NA; j_gene: TRBJ1-2; v_gene: TRBV28; CDR3aa: CASSAARYGYTF; CDR3nt: TGTGCCAGCAGTGCGGCCCGCTATGGCTACACCTTC
abundance: NA; d_gene: NA; j_gene: TRBJ2-2; v_gene: TRBV11-3; CDR3aa: CASSLEWGLNTGELFF; CDR3nt: TGTGCCAGCAGCTTAGAATGGGGCCTGAACACCGGGGAGCTGTTTTTT
abundance: NA; d_gene: NA; j_gene: TRBJ1-1; v_gene: TRBV29-1; CDR3aa: CSVGWWGTGTEAFF; CDR3nt: TGCAGCGTTGGATGGTGGGGGACCGGCACTGAAGCTTTCTTT
abundance: NA; d_gene: TRBD2; j_gene: TRBJ2-7; v_gene: TRBV5-1; CDR3aa: CASSRGVRYEQYF; CDR3nt: TGCGCCAGCAGCCGGGGGGTTCGCTACGAGCAGTACTTC
abundance: NA; d_gene: TRBD1; j_gene: TRBJ1-2; v_gene: TRBV29-1; CDR3aa: CSARTGNGYGYTF; CDR3nt: TGCAGCGCCCGGACAGGGAACGGCTATGGCTACACCTTC
abundance: NA; d_gene: NA; j_gene: TRBJ1-5; v_gene: TRBV18; CDR3aa: CASSPLGGRDSNQPQHF; CDR3nt: TGTGCCAGCTCACCACTGGGGGGCAGGGATAGCAATCAGCCCCAGCATTTT
abundance: once; d_gene: NA; j_gene: TRBJ2-1; v_gene: TRBV5-1; CDR3aa: CASSLGGGLSSYNEQFF; CDR3nt: TGCGCCAGCAGCTTGGGGGGCGGGCTAAGCTCCTACAATGAGCAGTTCTTC
abundance: NA; d_gene: NA; j_gene: TRBJ2-7; v_gene: TRBV7-9; CDR3aa: CASSLDQGPWQYF; CDR3nt: TGTGCCAGCAGCTTAGATCAGGGGCCGTGGCAGTACTTC
abundance: NA; d_gene: NA; j_gene: TRBJ2-7; v_gene: TRBV11-3; CDR3aa: CASSPGGSSYEQYF; CDR3nt: TGTGCCAGCAGCCCAGGGGGGAGCTCCTACGAGCAGTACTTC
abundance: NA; d_gene: NA; j_gene: TRBJ2-5; v_gene: TRBV30; CDR3aa: CAWVAVGTRQVPRPQYF; CDR3nt: TGTGCCTGGGTTGCGGTCGGGACAAGACAGGTCCCACGACCCCAGTACTTC
abundance: NA; d_gene: TRBD1; j_gene: TRBJ2-7; v_gene: TRBV2; CDR3aa: CALSRDRRSDEQYF; CDR3nt: TGTGCCCTCAGCCGGGACAGGCGATCGGACGAGCAGTACTTC
abundance: NA; d_gene: NA; j_gene: TRBJ1-2; v_gene: TRBV5-1; CDR3aa: CASSSDRTEDQYYGYTF; CDR3nt: TGCGCCAGCAGCTCAGATCGGACGGAGGACCAGTACTATGGCTACACCTTC
abundance: NA; d_gene: NA; j_gene: TRBJ2-1; v_gene: TRBV7-8; CDR3aa: CASSAGMYNEQFF; CDR3nt: TGTGCCAGCAGCGCCGGGATGTACAATGAGCAGTTCTTC
abundance: NA; d_gene: NA; j_gene: TRBJ2-1; v_gene: TRBV9; CDR3aa: CASSVDVGDVNEQFF; CDR3nt: TGTGCCAGCAGCGTAGATGTCGGTGACGTTAATGAGCAGTTCTTC
abundance: NA; d_gene: NA; j_gene: TRBJ1-2; v_gene: TRBV5-1; CDR3aa: CASQGRKGYTF; CDR3nt: TGCGCCAGCCAGGGCAGGAAAGGCTACACCTTC
abundance: NA; d_gene: TRBD1; j_gene: TRBJ2-7; v_gene: TRBV7-9; CDR3aa: CASSIRQGVDEQYF; CDR3nt: TGTGCCAGCAGCATCAGACAGGGTGTGGACGAGCAGTACTTC
abundance: NA; d_gene: TRBD1; j_gene: TRBJ1-4; v_gene: TRBV4-1; CDR3aa: CASSQPGRGRFRELFF; CDR3nt: TGCGCCAGCAGCCAACCCGGCAGGGGGCGTTTTAGGGAACTGTTTTTT
abundance: NA; d_gene: NA; j_gene: TRBJ1-2; v_gene: TRBV6-5; CDR3aa: CASSYGTTNYGYTF; CDR3nt: TGTGCCAGCAGTTACGGGACAACTAACTATGGCTACACCTTC
abundance: NA; d_gene: NA; j_gene: TRBJ1-1; v_gene: TRBV28; CDR3aa: CASRGTGREAFF; CDR3nt: TGTGCCAGCAGGGGGACCGGTAGGGAAGCTTTCTTT
abundance: NA; d_gene: NA; j_gene: TRBJ2-1; v_gene: TRBV6-5; CDR3aa: CASSEMGRLEFF; CDR3nt: TGTGCCAGCAGTGAGATGGGACGCCTGGAGTTCTTC
abundance: NA; d_gene: TRBD1; j_gene: TRBJ2-7; v_gene: TRBV27; CDR3aa: CVSSLDRTYEQYF; CDR3nt: TGTGTCAGCAGTTTGGACAGGACCTACGAGCAGTACTTC
abundance: NA; d_gene: NA; j_gene: TRBJ1-3; v_gene: TRBV5-1; CDR3aa: CASSMDGGNTIYF; CDR3nt: TGCGCCAGCAGCATGGACGGAGGAAACACCATATATTTT
abundance: NA; d_gene: NA; j_gene: TRBJ2-7; v_gene: TRBV6-5; CDR3aa: CASSYSGSEQYF; CDR3nt: TGTGCCAGCAGTTACTCGGGGAGCGAGCAGTACTTC
abundance: NA; d_gene: TRBD2; j_gene: TRBJ2-2; v_gene: TRBV2; CDR3aa: CASNPAGGGTGELFF; CDR3nt: TGTGCCAGCAATCCAGCGGGGGGAGGCACCGGGGAGCTGTTTTTT
abundance: NA; d_gene: NA; j_gene: TRBJ2-3; v_gene: TRBV10-2; CDR3aa: CASSEVSDTQYF; CDR3nt: TGCGCCAGCAGTGAAGTATCAGATACGCAGTATTTT
abundance: NA; d_gene: TRBD1; j_gene: TRBJ2-7; v_gene: TRBV18; CDR3aa: CASSPQGAFSEQYF; CDR3nt: TGTGCCAGCTCACCACAGGGGGCGTTTAGCGAGCAGTACTTC
abundance: NA; d_gene: TRBD2; j_gene: TRBJ2-7; v_gene: TRBV28; CDR3aa: CATSRGGGNLYEQYF; CDR3nt: TGTGCCACCTCCCGGGGGGGAGGGAATTTATACGAGCAGTACTTC
abundance: NA; d_gene: NA; j_gene: TRBJ2-3; v_gene: TRBV6-4; CDR3aa: CASSDSGSTDTQYF; CDR3nt: TGTGCCAGCAGTGACTCGGGCAGCACAGATACGCAGTATTTT
abundance: NA; d_gene: NA; j_gene: TRBJ2-5; v_gene: TRBV2; CDR3aa: CASSEREETQYF; CDR3nt: TGTGCCAGCAGTGAAAGGGAGGAGACCCAGTACTTC
abundance: NA; d_gene: TRBD1; j_gene: TRBJ2-5; v_gene: TRBV28; CDR3aa: CASSSGQEETQYF; CDR3nt: TGTGCCAGCAGTTCGGGACAGGAAGAGACCCAGTACTTC
abundance: NA; d_gene: NA; j_gene: TRBJ1-4; v_gene: TRBV18; CDR3aa: CASSPAGEKLFF; CDR3nt: TGTGCCAGCTCACCAGCGGGGGAAAAACTGTTTTTT
abundance: NA; d_gene: TRBD1; j_gene: TRBJ2-3; v_gene: TRBV12-5; CDR3aa: CASGSGQGATLTNTQYF; CDR3nt: TGTGCTAGTGGTTCAGGACAGGGGGCTACCCTCACAAATACGCAGTATTTT
abundance: NA; d_gene: NA; j_gene: TRBJ2-1; v_gene: TRBV5-4; CDR3aa: CASSLVLSREQFF; CDR3nt: TGTGCCAGCAGCTTGGTCCTCTCTAGGGAGCAGTTCTTC
abundance: NA; d_gene: NA; j_gene: TRBJ1-2; v_gene: TRBV11-2; CDR3aa: CASSLRRGSQDGYTF; CDR3nt: TGTGCCAGCAGCTTGAGGCGGGGTTCCCAGGATGGCTACACCTTC
abundance: NA; d_gene: TRBD2; j_gene: TRBJ2-5; v_gene: TRBV5-6; CDR3aa: CASSLAGARETQYF; CDR3nt: TGTGCCAGCAGCTTAGCGGGAGCGCGAGAGACCCAGTACTTC
abundance: NA; d_gene: TRBD2; j_gene: TRBJ2-5; v_gene: TRBV11-3; CDR3aa: CASSFSAGVKETQYF; CDR3nt: TGTGCCAGCAGCTTCTCGGCGGGAGTAAAAGAGACCCAGTACTTC
abundance: NA; d_gene: TRBD1; j_gene: TRBJ1-1; v_gene: TRBV7-9; CDR3aa: CASSTTGGGYTEAFF; CDR3nt: TGTGCCAGCAGCACGACAGGGGGAGGGTACACTGAAGCTTTCTTT
abundance: NA; d_gene: NA; j_gene: TRBJ2-1; v_gene: TRBV11-1; CDR3aa: CASRSRDTKLEQFF; CDR3nt: TGTGCCAGCAGATCACGAGACACAAAGCTTGAGCAGTTCTTC
abundance: NA; d_gene: NA; j_gene: TRBJ2-1; v_gene: TRBV6-5; CDR3aa: CASRPLARGDNEQFF; CDR3nt: TGTGCCAGCAGGCCCTTGGCTAGAGGGGACAATGAGCAGTTCTTC
abundance: NA; d_gene: NA; j_gene: TRBJ2-7; v_gene: TRBV2; CDR3aa: CASRTDLREQYF; CDR3nt: TGTGCCAGCAGGACGGACCTTCGCGAGCAGTACTTC
abundance: NA; d_gene: NA; j_gene: TRBJ1-5; v_gene: TRBV2; CDR3aa: CASRQDSNQPQHF; CDR3nt: TGTGCCAGTCGACAGGACAGCAATCAGCCCCAGCATTTT
abundance: NA; d_gene: NA; j_gene: TRBJ2-3; v_gene: TRBV5-1; CDR3aa: CASSEGTGGRFADTQYF; CDR3nt: TGCGCCAGCAGCGAAGGGACAGGCGGGAGGTTTGCAGATACGCAGTATTTT
abundance: NA; d_gene: NA; j_gene: TRBJ1-2; v_gene: TRBV19; CDR3aa: CASSKAATINYGYTF; CDR3nt: TGTGCCAGTAGTAAAGCTGCGACAATTAACTATGGCTACACCTTC
abundance: NA; d_gene: NA; j_gene: TRBJ2-2; v_gene: TRBV7-9; CDR3aa: CASSVAEPAAGELFF; CDR3nt: TGTGCCAGCAGCGTTGCGGAGCCAGCAGCCGGGGAGCTGTTTTTT
abundance: NA; d_gene: NA; j_gene: TRBJ1-3; v_gene: TRBV18; CDR3aa: CASSPGGSSGNTIYF; CDR3nt: TGTGCCAGCTCACCAGGGGGTTCCTCTGGAAACACCATATATTTT
abundance: NA; d_gene: NA; j_gene: TRBJ1-5; v_gene: TRBV7-2; CDR3aa: CASSLVAGGNQPQHF; CDR3nt: TGTGCCAGCAGCTTAGTGGCGGGGGGCAATCAGCCCCAGCATTTT